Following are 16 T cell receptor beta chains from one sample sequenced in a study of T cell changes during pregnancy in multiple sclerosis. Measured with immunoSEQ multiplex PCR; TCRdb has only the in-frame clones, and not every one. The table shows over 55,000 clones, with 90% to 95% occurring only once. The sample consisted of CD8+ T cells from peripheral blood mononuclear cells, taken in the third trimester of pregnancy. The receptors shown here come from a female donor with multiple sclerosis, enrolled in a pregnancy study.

CDR3 sequence reads: CAIRTAGEGVDNEQFF. DNA for the CDR3: TGTGCCATCAGGACAGCGGGAGAGGGTGTCGACAATGAGCAGTTCTTC. The gene calls are TRBV10-3 and TRBJ2-1, with TRBD2 matching over 8 bases. V shed 6 bases and J 5 bases; nucleotides not matched to a gene: 12. CDR1 and CDR2 from the germline V gene are ENHRY and SYGVKD. This CDR3 has 16 residues.

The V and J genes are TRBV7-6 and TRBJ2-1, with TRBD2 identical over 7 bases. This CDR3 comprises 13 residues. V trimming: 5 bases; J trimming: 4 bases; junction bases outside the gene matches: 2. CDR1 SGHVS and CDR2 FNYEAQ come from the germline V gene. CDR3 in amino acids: CASSTSVYNEQFF. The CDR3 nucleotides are TGTGCCAGCAGCACTAGCGTGTACAATGAGCAGTTCTTC.

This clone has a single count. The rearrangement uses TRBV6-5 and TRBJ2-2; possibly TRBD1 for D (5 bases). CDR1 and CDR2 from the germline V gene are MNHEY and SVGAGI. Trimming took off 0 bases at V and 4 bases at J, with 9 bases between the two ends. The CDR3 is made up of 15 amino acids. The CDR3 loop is CASSYSTDPTGELFF. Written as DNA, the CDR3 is TGTGCCAGCAGTTACTCGACAGATCCCACCGGGGAGCTGTTTTTT.

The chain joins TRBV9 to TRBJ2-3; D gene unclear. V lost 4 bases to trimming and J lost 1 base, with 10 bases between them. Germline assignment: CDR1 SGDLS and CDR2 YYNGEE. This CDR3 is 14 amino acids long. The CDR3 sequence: CASSPPSRTDTQYF. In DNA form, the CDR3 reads TGTGCCAGCAGCCCCCCGTCCCGCACAGATACGCAGTATTTT.

CDR3 protein: CASSSTFSTSTYEQYF. CDR3 in DNA: TGTGCCAGCAGCTCTACTTTCTCGACTTCTACCTACGAGCAGTACTTC. The genes are TRBV7-6 and TRBJ2-7; D gene uncertain. The ends were cut back, 4 bases at V and 2 bases at J, with 18 bases in the middle. This CDR3 region has 16 residues. CDR1 SGHVS and CDR2 FNYEAQ come from the germline V gene.

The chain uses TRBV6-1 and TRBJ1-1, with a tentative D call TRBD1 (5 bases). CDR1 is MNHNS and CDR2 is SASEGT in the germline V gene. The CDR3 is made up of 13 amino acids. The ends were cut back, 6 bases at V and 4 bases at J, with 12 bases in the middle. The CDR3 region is CASREDGGTEAFF. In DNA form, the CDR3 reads TGTGCCAGCAGGGAGGACGGGGGCACTGAAGCTTTCTTT.

The CDR3 region is CASSKGQDSYEQYF. CDR3 DNA sequence: TGTGCCAGCAGTAAGGGGCAGGACTCCTACGAGCAGTACTTC. This chain links TRBV6-1 with TRBJ2-7; tentatively, D is TRBD1 (5 bases). CDR1 and CDR2 (germline): MNHNS, SASEGT. V lost 5 bases and J lost 0, with 11 bases in between. CDR3 length equals 14 residues.

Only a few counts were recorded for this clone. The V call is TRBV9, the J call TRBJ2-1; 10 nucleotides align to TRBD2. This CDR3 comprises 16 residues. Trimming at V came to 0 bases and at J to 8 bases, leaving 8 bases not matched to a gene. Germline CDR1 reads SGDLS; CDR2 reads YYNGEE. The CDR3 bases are TGTGCCAGCAGCGTAGGATCTAGCGGGAGTCTGTATGAGCAGTTCTTC. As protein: CASSVGSSGSLYEQFF.

The DNA of the CDR3 is TGTGCTAGTTCCCTTCCCGAGGACAGAAAAGAGACCCAGTACTTC. Protein sequence: CASSLPEDRKETQYF. The chain links TRBV12-5 to TRBJ2-5, with D maybe TRBD1 (6 bases). Per the germline V gene, CDR1 is LGHNT and CDR2 is FRNRAP. The CDR3 has 15 amino acids. Between the trimmed V and J ends, which lost 8 bases and 3 bases, there was a span of 19 bases.

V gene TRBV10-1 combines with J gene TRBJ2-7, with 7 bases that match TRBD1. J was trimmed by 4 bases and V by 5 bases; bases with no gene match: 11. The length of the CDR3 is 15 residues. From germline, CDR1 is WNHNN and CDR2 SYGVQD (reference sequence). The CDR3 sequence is CASSPRTGGLYEQYF. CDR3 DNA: TGCGCCAGCAGTCCCAGGACAGGAGGTCTATACGAGCAGTACTTC.

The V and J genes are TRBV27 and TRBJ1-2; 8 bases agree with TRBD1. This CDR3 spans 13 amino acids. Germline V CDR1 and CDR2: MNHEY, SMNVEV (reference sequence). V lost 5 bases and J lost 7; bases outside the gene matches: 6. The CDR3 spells CASSPLDRAGYTF. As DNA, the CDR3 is TGTGCCAGCAGTCCGCTGGACAGGGCTGGCTACACCTTC.

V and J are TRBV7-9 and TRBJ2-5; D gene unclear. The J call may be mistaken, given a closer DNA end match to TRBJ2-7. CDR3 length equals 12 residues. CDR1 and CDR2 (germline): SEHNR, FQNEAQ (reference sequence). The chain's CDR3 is CASSFDESEQYF. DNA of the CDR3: TGTGCCAGCAGCTTCGATGAGAGCGAGCAGTACTTC.

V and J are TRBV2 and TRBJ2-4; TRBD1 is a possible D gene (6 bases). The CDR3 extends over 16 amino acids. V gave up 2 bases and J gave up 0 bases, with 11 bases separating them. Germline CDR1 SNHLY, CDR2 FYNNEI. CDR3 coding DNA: TGTGCCAGCAGTGAAAGACAGGTTATAGCCAAAAACATTCAGTACTTC. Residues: CASSERQVIAKNIQYF.

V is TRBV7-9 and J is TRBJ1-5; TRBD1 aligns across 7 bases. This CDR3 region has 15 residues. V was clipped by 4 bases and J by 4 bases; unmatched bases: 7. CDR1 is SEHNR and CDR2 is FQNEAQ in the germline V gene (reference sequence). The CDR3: CASSWGQYSNQPQHF. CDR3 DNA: TGTGCCAGCAGCTGGGGACAGTACTCGAATCAGCCCCAGCATTTT.

The CDR3 loop is CASSERDSSYNEQFF. The CDR3 bases are TGTGCCAGCAGTGAAAGGGACAGCTCCTACAATGAGCAGTTCTTC. The chain recombines TRBV6-1 with TRBJ2-1; 7 nucleotides align to TRBD1. The CDR3 spans 15 residues. Per germline, CDR1 MNHNS and CDR2 SASEGT. The ends lost 2 bases at V and 0 bases at J; junction bases unmatched: 1.

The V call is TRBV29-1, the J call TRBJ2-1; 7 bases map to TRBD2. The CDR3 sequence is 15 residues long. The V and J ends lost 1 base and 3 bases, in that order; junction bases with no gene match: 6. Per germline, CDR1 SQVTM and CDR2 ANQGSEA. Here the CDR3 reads CSVEVLAASYNEQFF. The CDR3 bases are TGCAGCGTTGAAGTCCTAGCGGCAAGCTACAATGAGCAGTTCTTC.